This T cell receptor (beta chain) was documented in a study of radiotherapy plus CTLA-4 blockade in lung cancer. As to this clone: As yet, its antigen is unknown.

Study results and limitations: Interferon-beta, together with early blood T cell clone dynamics, reportedly best predicted response. Clones of tumor-derived TCRs expanded in blood after radiotherapy plus ipilimumab.

The protocol was immunoSEQ multiplex PCR, while the TCRdb copy is restricted to in-frame clones and leaves out a portion. Of 120,000 or so clones detected, about four fifths appear once; the ten largest clones hold 5.2%. Germline V CDR1 and CDR2: KGHSH, LQKENI. V lost 6 bases and J 4 bases, leaving 22 bases between the germline ends. The CDR3 totals 16 residues. The sample was peripheral blood, taken from a patient treated with radiotherapy plus ipilimumab. The clonotype was recovered from a human donor with non-small cell lung cancer who had a partial response to radiotherapy plus ipilimumab. The chain employs TRBV18 and TRBJ2-7, with D maybe TRBD2 (6 bases). The CDR3, as DNA: TGTGCCAGCTCCCTGAAAGCCGGCGGGACCCCATACGAGCAGTACTTC. Protein product: CASSLKAGGTPYEQYF.